The 24 T cell receptor beta chains presented below share a single source sample, sequenced in a study of cytomegalovirus exposure and HLA in healthy donors. The PCR was carried out with 60 Vbeta primers and 13 Jbeta primers. Data came from immunoSEQ multiplex PCR; TCRdb stores just in-frame clones and leaves some out. The sample yields approximately 190,000 clones, roughly 76% seen once. The specimen sequenced was PBMCs. The receptors here all came from a man between 35 and 55 years old in good health and CMV-seropositive.

V and J are TRBV30 and TRBJ2-2; TRBD1 might be the D (5 bases). The V gene lost 3 bases and the J gene lost 6 bases, with 8 bases spanning the gap. Germline values: CDR1 GTSNPN, CDR2 SVGIG (reference sequence). The CDR3 contains 12 residues. CDR3 bases: TGTGCCTGGAGGGTAGGGGCCGGGGAGCTGTTTTTT. Its protein product is CAWRVGAGELFF.

V gene TRBV14 combines with J gene TRBJ1-2; D is perhaps TRBD1 (5 bases). The CDR3 consists of 13 residues. Germline V gene data show CDR1 as SGHDN and CDR2 as FVKESK. The ends were cut back, 4 bases at V and 7 bases at J, with 13 bases in the middle. In DNA form, the CDR3 reads TGTGCCAGCAGCCCATGGACAAGTGGTGGCTACACCTTC. Protein: CASSPWTSGGYTF.

This chain connects TRBV2 to TRBJ2-2; the D gene is possibly TRBD2 (6 bases). CDR3 length equals 14 residues. Trimming pared 7 bases from V and 1 base from J, leaving 10 bases between. From germline, CDR1 is SNHLY and CDR2 FYNNEI. CDR3 protein: CASKGLVNTGELFF. For the CDR3, the DNA is TGTGCCAGCAAGGGACTTGTGAACACCGGGGAGCTGTTTTTT. Using reference TRBV2 and TRBJ2-2 for the parts outside the CDR3, the full variable domain is EPEVTQTPSHQVTQMGQEVILRCVPISNHLYFYWYRQILGQKVEFLVSFYNNEISEKSEIFDDQFSVERPDGSNFTLKIRSTKLEDSAMYFCASKGLVNTGELFFGEGSRLTVL.

J is TRBJ2-7 and V is TRBV14, with D possibly TRBD2 on 5 matching bases. The V end was cut by 5 bases, the J end by 7 bases, with 18 bases between. Germline V gene lookup returns CDR1 SGHDN and CDR2 FVKESK. The length of the CDR3 is 14 residues. CDR3: CASSGSGNRREQYF. DNA for the CDR3: TGTGCCAGCAGCGGATCGGGAAACCGACGGGAGCAGTACTTC.

The chain uses TRBV7-2 and TRBJ2-5; D is ambiguous. The CDR3 runs 13 residues. V lost 2 bases to trimming and J lost 4 bases, with 8 bases between them. The V gene's germline CDR1 is SGHTA and CDR2 FQGNSA. In DNA, the CDR3 is TGTGCCAGCAGCTTATCCCCCGGAGAGACCCAGTACTTC. Translated: CASSLSPGETQYF.

The chain recombines TRBV10-3 with TRBJ2-2; D is perhaps TRBD2 (5 bases). The germline V gene has CDR1 ENHRY and CDR2 SYGVKD. This CDR3 is built from 13 residues. Trimming cost V 2 bases and J 5 bases, with 6 bases left between them. The CDR3 nucleotides read TGTGCCATCAGTGAGGAGCGGACCGGGGAGCTGTTTTTT. Its protein is CAISEERTGELFF.

V and J are TRBV10-1 and TRBJ1-3, with TRBD1 matching 8 bases. The CDR3 has 18 amino acids. The V and J ends lost 2 bases and 0 bases, in that order; junction bases with no gene match: 9. CDR1 and CDR2 (germline): WNHNN, SYGVQD (reference sequence). The CDR3 nucleotides are TGCGCCAGCAGTGAGAGGGACAGGTCTATCCGCTCTGGAAACACCATATATTTT. This encodes CASSERDRSIRSGNTIYF.

The chain employs TRBV9 and TRBJ2-4; 9 bases map to TRBD1. The CDR3 has 13 residues. Germline CDR1 is SGDLS and CDR2 is YYNGEE. The J segment lost 8 bases and the V segment lost 3 bases, leaving 3 bases of the junction unmatched. The CDR3 region has the DNA TGTGCCAGCAGCGCACAGGGGGCGGACATTCAGTACTTC. It translates to CASSAQGADIQYF.

This clone showed up just once. The V and J genes are TRBV2 and TRBJ2-7; 7 bases align to TRBD1. The CDR3 length is 13 residues. Germline lookup yields CDR1 SNHLY and CDR2 FYNNEI. The V and J ends lost 3 bases and 6 bases, in that order; junction bases with no gene match: 5. CDR3 DNA: TGTGCCAGCAGTGAGGGACAGTTCACCGAGCAGTACTTC. Amino acid sequence: CASSEGQFTEQYF.

The chain couples TRBV6-5 to TRBJ2-6; 7 positions agree with TRBD1. CDR3 size: 14 residues. Losses at the gene ends were 5 bases for V and 13 bases for J; bases not matched to a gene: 11. Germline-derived CDR1 and CDR2 are MNHEY and SVGAGI. CDR3: CASSTGVIGGVLTF. CDR3 bases: TGTGCCAGCAGTACAGGGGTAATTGGCGGGGTCCTGACTTTC.

This chain joins TRBV21-1 and TRBJ2-3; TRBD1, the table's D call, lacks a check against the DNA. TRBV21-1 is termed a pseudogene. CDR3 length: 16 amino acids. The CDR3 protein is CASSKGTGAHTDTQYF. Written as DNA, the CDR3 is TGTGCCAGCAGCAAAGGGACAGGGGCTCACACAGATACGCAGTATTTT.

This chain links TRBV6-5 with TRBJ1-4; 9 bases fit TRBD1. This CDR3 comprises 15 residues. After removal of 5 bases from V and 5 bases from J, the junction contained 6 bases not matched to a gene. Germline assignment: CDR1 MNHEY and CDR2 SVGAGI. The CDR3 reads CASSAWDRENEKLFF. The DNA for the CDR3 is TGTGCCAGCAGTGCATGGGACAGGGAAAATGAAAAACTGTTTTTT.

This clone was recorded a few times. This rearrangement joins TRBV7-9 to TRBJ2-3; 8 bases are a match to TRBD1. The CDR3 runs to 14 residues. With V trimmed by 4 bases and J by 2 bases, 2 bases remained unmatched. Germline lookup yields CDR1 SEHNR and CDR2 FQNEAQ (reference sequence). The CDR3 spells CASSSDRDTDTQYF. In DNA form, the CDR3 reads TGTGCCAGCAGCTCGGACAGGGACACAGATACGCAGTATTTT.

The chain combines TRBV5-4 with TRBJ2-1, with 10 nucleotides matching TRBD1. Per germline, CDR1 SGHNT and CDR2 YYREEE (reference sequence). The trim removed 4 bases at V and 4 bases at J, leaving 5 bases unmatched. The CDR3 spans 15 residues. CDR3 in amino acids: CASSGGQGLYNEQFF. The CDR3 DNA reads as TGTGCCAGCAGCGGGGGACAGGGGCTTTACAATGAGCAGTTCTTC.

The chain uses TRBV11-3 and TRBJ2-7; TRBD1 is a possible D gene (6 bases). CDR1 and CDR2 from the germline V gene are SGHNT and YENEEA. The CDR3 is made up of 12 amino acids. V lost 4 bases, J lost 7 bases, and 11 bases lay in between. The CDR3 is CASSSGTREQYF. For the CDR3, the DNA is TGTGCCAGCAGCTCCGGGACACGGGAGCAGTACTTC.

This clone was counted a few times. V usage is TRBV6-4 and J usage is TRBJ2-1; 8 positions match TRBD2. This CDR3 region has 14 residues. Germline V CDR1 and CDR2: MRHNA, SNTAGT. V shed 3 bases and J 3 bases; nucleotides not matched to a gene: 1. The CDR3 sequence: CASSERGDYNEQFF. CDR3 coding DNA: TGTGCCAGCAGTGAGCGGGGGGACTACAATGAGCAGTTCTTC.

The V gene is TRBV6-5, the J gene TRBJ2-7, with 7 nucleotides matching TRBD1. Germline CDR1 is MNHEY and CDR2 is SVGAGI. The CDR3 runs to 14 residues. V shed 6 bases and J 2 bases; nucleotides not matched to a gene: 7. In nucleotides, the CDR3 is TGTGCCAGCAGAACAGGGGATGGGCCCTACGAGCAGTACTTC. It specifies CASRTGDGPYEQYF.

The chain has TRBV5-8 and TRBJ1-5, with D perhaps TRBD1 (5 bases). The CDR3 spans 15 residues. The germline V gene encodes CDR1 SGHTS and CDR2 YDEGEE. V lost 9 bases, J lost 2 bases, and 18 bases lay in between. The CDR3 DNA reads as TGTGCCACAAATCAGGGCCGGGCGGGCAATCAGCCCCAGCATTTT. This codes for CATNQGRAGNQPQHF.

V gene TRBV6-5 combines with J gene TRBJ2-3; 10 bases line up with TRBD1. Germline V gene data show CDR1 as MNHEY and CDR2 as SVGAGI. Germline trimming cut 2 bases from V and 6 bases from J; bases unmatched to any gene: 5. CDR3 length: 15 residues. CDR3 DNA sequence: TGTGCCAGCAGTTACCTCGGACAGGGGGTTGATACGCAGTATTTT. It codes for CASSYLGQGVDTQYF.

This clone was seen a few times. This chain uses TRBV5-4 with TRBJ1-1; 10 bases map to TRBD1. Germline CDR1 reads SGHNT; CDR2 reads YYREEE (reference sequence). The CDR3 is 15 residues long. Trimming at V came to 0 bases and at J to 3 bases, leaving 2 bases not matched to a gene. This CDR3 is CASSLDGQGDTEAFF. CDR3 sequence (DNA): TGTGCCAGCAGCTTGGACGGACAGGGGGACACTGAAGCTTTCTTT.

The CDR3 here is CASSTTGGANSPLHF. CDR3 nucleotides: TGTGCCAGCAGCACAACAGGGGGGGCTAATTCACCCCTCCACTTT. This chain connects TRBV7-3 to TRBJ1-6, with 8 bases that match TRBD1. This CDR3 has 15 residues. Germline CDR1 SGHTA, CDR2 FQGTGA. The V and J ends lost 5 bases and 6 bases, in that order; junction bases with no gene match: 6.

This rearrangement joins TRBV11-2 to TRBJ2-5, with D maybe TRBD2 (5 bases). The CDR3 contains 12 residues. The ends were cut back, 1 base at V and 5 bases at J, with 5 bases in the middle. Germline lookup yields CDR1 SGHAT and CDR2 FQNNGV. The CDR3 nucleotides read TGTGCCAGCAGCTTAGTAGCGGAGACCCAGTACTTC. Its translation: CASSLVAETQYF.

The J gene is TRBJ1-2, the V gene TRBV19, with TRBD1 matching 10 bases. The V gene end was trimmed by 4 bases and the J gene end by 0 bases; junction bases not matched to a gene: 5. The CDR3 consists of 16 residues. The germline V gene encodes CDR1 LNHDA and CDR2 SQIVND (reference sequence). CDR3 region: CASSKSGTGANYGYTF. In DNA form, the CDR3 reads TGTGCCAGTAGTAAATCCGGGACAGGGGCTAACTATGGCTACACCTTC.

The chain has TRBV25-1 and TRBJ1-1; TRBD1 matches 10 bases. The CDR3 totals 13 residues. V was clipped by 10 bases and J by 3 bases; unmatched bases: 5. Germline lookup yields CDR1 MGHDK and CDR2 SYGVNS. DNA of the CDR3: TGTGCCACCGGGGACAGGGGTGACACTGAAGCTTTCTTT. It translates to CATGDRGDTEAFF.